The sequence of this T cell receptor beta chain was determined in a study of T-cell memory formation after mild COVID-19. Study-level findings and limits: Clones that contracted from day 15 to 85 had balanced CD4/CD8; later expanders were CD4+ biased. What remained unconfirmed was the SARS-CoV-2 specificity of second-wave clones peaking on day 37. Pre-infection memory harbored some responding clones, suggesting cross-reactive memory joined. Contracting clones localized mainly to CM and EM when CD4+ and mainly to EMRA when CD8+.

Germline CDR1 MNHEY, CDR2 SMNVEV (reference sequence). The CDR3 has 14 amino acids. The V and J ends lost 0 bases and 7 bases, in that order; junction bases with no gene match: 2. This clonotype was seen a few times. Its antigen is not known. TCRdb used MiXCR to reprocess the 5' RACE reads, holding one entry per CDR3 protein. The data hold fewer than 200,000 distinct CDR3 sequences, with 20% to 25% observed a single time. Sequenced input: PBMCs or a T cell subset sorted from them (not recorded which). The TCR comes from an adult woman who had mild COVID-19 (a few samples of this study predate the infection). Cell type and time point are not known. V and J are TRBV27 and TRBJ1-2; 10 nucleotides match TRBD1. DNA of the CDR3: TGTGCCAGCAGTTTATCGGGACAGGGGAGTGGCTACACCTTC. Protein sequence: CASSLSGQGSGYTF.